These 7 T cell receptor beta chains originate from one sample sequenced in a study of T cell responses to AZD1222 COVID-19 vaccine. Generated by immunoSEQ multiplex PCR, the TCRdb table keeps only in-frame clones and is missing some. The sample has about 200,000 clones, 80% to 95% seen once. Sequencing used peripheral blood, obtained 28 days after the second AZD1222 dose. Receptors were obtained from an adult who received the AZD1222 COVID-19 vaccine.

V gene TRBV19 combines with J gene TRBJ1-2; maybe TRBD1 (5 bases). From germline, CDR1 is LNHDA and CDR2 SQIVND (reference sequence). The CDR3 sequence is 13 residues long. The germline V and J ends were trimmed by 1 base and 6 bases, with 9 bases remaining between them. The chain's CDR3 is CASSIAGGNGYTF. As DNA, the CDR3 is TGTGCCAGTAGTATAGCCGGGGGAAATGGCTACACCTTC.

This chain joins TRBV19 and TRBJ2-2, with TRBD2 matching over 7 bases. The CDR3 length is 15 residues. CDR1 LNHDA and CDR2 SQIVND come from the germline V gene (reference sequence). V lost 5 bases to trimming and J lost 6 bases; unmatched junction nucleotides: 9. For the CDR3, the DNA is TGTGCCAGTAGTTATGGGGGGGAAGTCGCCGGGGAGCTGTTTTTT. This gives the protein CASSYGGEVAGELFF.

The chain joins TRBV6-5 to TRBJ2-2; 8 bases map to TRBD2. Germline CDR1 and CDR2: MNHEY and SVGAGI. This CDR3 is built from 16 residues. The V gene end was trimmed by 2 bases and the J gene end by 2 bases; junction bases not matched to a gene: 4. DNA for the CDR3: TGTGCCAGCAGTTACAGTCTAGCGGGTAACACCGGGGAGCTGTTTTTT. It specifies CASSYSLAGNTGELFF.

The V call is TRBV20-1, the J call TRBJ2-3; TRBD1 is a possible D gene (7 bases). Trimming pared 3 bases from V and 4 bases from J, leaving 23 bases between. The CDR3 contains 17 residues. Germline CDR1 reads DFQATT; CDR2 reads SNEGSKA (reference sequence). The CDR3 is CSASTAGGPIGADTQYF. The CDR3 region has the DNA TGCAGTGCTAGTACGGCAGGGGGGCCAATTGGGGCAGATACGCAGTATTTT.

The chain has TRBV7-9 and TRBJ1-6; 11 nucleotides match TRBD1. The CDR3 totals 15 residues. After removal of 5 bases from V and 8 bases from J, the junction contained 5 bases not matched to a gene. Looked up from germline, CDR1 is SEHNR and CDR2 is FQNEAQ (reference sequence). The CDR3 region is CASSAWTGGDSPLHF. CDR3 nucleotides: TGTGCCAGCAGCGCATGGACAGGGGGCGATTCACCCCTCCACTTT.

J is TRBJ1-1 and V is TRBV13; D is perhaps TRBD1 (5 bases). Trimming took 2 bases from V and 2 from J, leaving 9 bases between them. This CDR3 comprises 14 residues. Germline CDR1 and CDR2: PRHDT and FYEKMQ (reference sequence). CDR3 loop: CASSLRDVNTEAFF. As DNA, the CDR3 is TGTGCCAGCAGCTTACGGGACGTAAACACTGAAGCTTTCTTT.

The chain couples TRBV7-9 to TRBJ1-1; D uncertain. Germline V gene lookup returns CDR1 SEHNR and CDR2 FQNEAQ (reference sequence). The V gene lost 1 base and the J gene lost 11 bases, with 11 bases spanning the gap. CDR3 length: 12 amino acids. The CDR3 is CASSLVTLRAFF. DNA of the CDR3: TGTGCCAGCAGCTTAGTAACTCTACGGGCTTTCTTT.